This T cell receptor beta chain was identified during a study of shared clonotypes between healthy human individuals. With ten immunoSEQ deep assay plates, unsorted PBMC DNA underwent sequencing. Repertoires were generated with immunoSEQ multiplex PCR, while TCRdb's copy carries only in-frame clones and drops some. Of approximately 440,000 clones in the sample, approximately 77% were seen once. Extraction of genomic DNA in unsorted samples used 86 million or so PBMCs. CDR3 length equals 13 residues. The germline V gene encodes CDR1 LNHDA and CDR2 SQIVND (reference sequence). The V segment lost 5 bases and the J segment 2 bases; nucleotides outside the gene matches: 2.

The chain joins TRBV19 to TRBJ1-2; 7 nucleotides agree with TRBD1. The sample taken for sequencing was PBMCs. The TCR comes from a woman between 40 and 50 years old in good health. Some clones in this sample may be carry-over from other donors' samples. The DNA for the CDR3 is TGTGCCAGTAGTCCCAGGGGGAACTATGGCTACACCTTC. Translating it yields CASSPRGNYGYTF. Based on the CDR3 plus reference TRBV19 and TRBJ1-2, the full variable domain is DGGITQSPKYLFRKEGQNVTLSCEQNLNHDAMYWYRQDPGQGLRLIYYSQIVNDFQKGDIAEGYSVSREKKESFPLTVTSAQKNPTAFYLCASSPRGNYGYTFGSGTRLTVV.